These T cell receptor beta chains were read from a single sample in a study of T cells in Graves' hyperthyroidism and ophthalmopathy. Via MiXCR, TCRdb re-called the multiplex PCR reads, giving one row per CDR3 protein. The sample lists under 600,000 distinct CDR3 sequences, 15% to 20% seen once, with roughly 3.3% in the top ten. The sequenced material came from blood. Every receptor here comes from a middle-aged woman with Graves' ophthalmopathy. Both conserved end residues are part of each CDR3. The order of the fields is J gene, D gene, clone size, V gene, CDR3 length, CDR3 DNA, CDR3 protein. The D gene is left open where the match is weak. Expanded clones are given a class, and other clones once, few, many or no size at all.

>TRBJ2-5|TRBD2|few|TRBV11-1|14
TGTGCCGGCAGCGTTAGCGGGGGGACCTCGACCCAGTACTTC
CAGSVSGGTSTQYF
>TRBJ2-7|TRBD1|NA|TRBV27|15
TGTGCCAGCAGTCACTCCTTGGACAGGGCCTACGAGCAGTACTTC
CASSHSLDRAYEQYF
>TRBJ2-5|NA|many|TRBV12-3/TRBV12-4|12
TGTGCCAGCAGCTTAGTTGGAGAGACCCAGTACTTC
CASSLVGETQYF
>TRBJ1-2|NA|NA|TRBV5-4|14
TGTGCCAGCAGCCCCGGACCGACGGACTATGGCTACACCTTC
CASSPGPTDYGYTF
>TRBJ2-3|NA|many|TRBV27|14
TGTGCCAGCAGTTTCCGGACCTCCCTAGATACGCAGTATTTT
CASSFRTSLDTQYF
>TRBJ2-2|TRBD1|many|TRBV27|14
TGTGCCAGCAGGCGGGACAGGGGGAGAGGGGAGCTGTTTTTT
CASRRDRGRGELFF
>TRBJ1-5|NA|NA|TRBV6-4|17
TGTGCCAGCAGTACCTTAACAGGAGGGTATAGCAATCAGCCCCAGCATTTT
CASSTLTGGYSNQPQHF
>TRBJ1-1|NA|NA|TRBV6-2/TRBV6-3|14
TGTGCCAGCAGTTACAGGGTGAAGAACACTGAAGCTTTCTTT
CASSYRVKNTEAFF
>TRBJ2-3|TRBD2|NA|TRBV18|18
TGTGCCAGCTCACCAACTAGCGGGAGTAGGAGGGGCACAGATACGCAGTATTTT
CASSPTSGSRRGTDTQYF
>TRBJ2-1|TRBD2|many|TRBV20-1|14
TGCAGTGCTAGGCCGGGACTAGCGGATAATGAGCAGTTCTTC
CSARPGLADNEQFF
>TRBJ2-3|NA|many|TRBV28|16
TGTGCCAGCAGACTCGCTGGACAGTTTGGAGCAGATACGCAGTATTTT
CASRLAGQFGADTQYF
>TRBJ2-3|TRBD2|many|TRBV6-5|17
TGTGCCAGCAGTTACTCGGAGACTAGCACTAGCACAGATACGCAGTATTTT
CASSYSETSTSTDTQYF
>TRBJ2-3|NA|few|TRBV20-1|12
TGCAGTGCCGGGACTGTTACAGATACGCAGTATTTT
CSAGTVTDTQYF
>TRBJ1-2|NA|NA|TRBV27|14
TGTGCCAGCAGTCCCAGGGGTGCTAACTATGGCTACACCTTC
CASSPRGANYGYTF
>TRBJ2-2|NA|many|TRBV27|16
TGTGCCAGCAGTCCCCTTTTGGGACCGAACACCGGGGAGCTGTTTTTT
CASSPLLGPNTGELFF
>TRBJ2-7|TRBD1|many|TRBV20-1|17
TGCAGTGTTCAAACCGGGACAGGGGTGTATGAATCCTACGAGCAGTACTTC
CSVQTGTGVYESYEQYF
>TRBJ2-2|NA|NA|TRBV9|14
TGTGCCAGCAGCCCCCGAGGTGGGGCCGGGGAGCTGTTTTTT
CASSPRGGAGELFF
>TRBJ1-5|NA|NA|TRBV20-1|14
TGCAGTGCAAGTCAGGGGTTTGGCAATCAGCCCCAGCATTTT
CSASQGFGNQPQHF
>TRBJ2-3|TRBD2|many|TRBV28|13
TGTGCCAGCGGAGCGGGAGGTGGGGATACGCAGTATTTT
CASGAGGGDTQYF
>TRBJ2-1|TRBD2|NA|TRBV3-1|17
TGTGCCAGCAGCCAAGAGGGGTACGGGGGGGGGAACAATGAGCAGTTCTTC
CASSQEGYGGGNNEQFF
>TRBJ1-2|TRBD1|NA|TRBV20-1|15
TGCAGTGCTAGCGTTGAACAGGGGGCTGGGTATGGCTACACCTTC
CSASVEQGAGYGYTF
>TRBJ2-7|NA|NA|TRBV29-1|12
TGCAGCGCGATACTACAGGGTAACGAGCAGTACTTC
CSAILQGNEQYF
>TRBJ1-4|TRBD1|many|TRBV3-1|14
TGTGCCAGCCAGGGATGGGGACAGGATCGAAAACTGTTTTTT
CASQGWGQDRKLFF
>TRBJ2-1|NA|many|TRBV11-2|16
TGTGCCAGCAGCTCCCCAAGGGGCGGCTCCTACAATGAGCAGTTCTTC
CASSSPRGGSYNEQFF
>TRBJ2-1|TRBD2|NA|TRBV19|13
TGTGCCGGTTCAACGGGGGGGGACAATGAGCAGTTCTTC
CAGSTGGDNEQFF
>TRBJ2-3|NA|few|TRBV12-3/TRBV12-4|15
TGTGCCAGCACCTCGGGATTTTCTTACACAGATACGCAGTATTTT
CASTSGFSYTDTQYF
>TRBJ1-5|NA|few|TRBV11-2|14
TGTGCCAGCAGCAAGTATGGGGTAGGGCAGCCCCAGCATTTT
CASSKYGVGQPQHF
>TRBJ1-6|NA|few|TRBV10-2|15
TGCGCCAGCAGTGACAGGGCAACCTATAATTCACCCCTCCACTTT
CASSDRATYNSPLHF
>TRBJ2-3|NA|NA|TRBV19|14
TGTGCCAGTCGTCAGGATCAGGGCACAGATACGCAGTATTTT
CASRQDQGTDTQYF
>TRBJ2-1|NA|once|TRBV29-1|12
TGCAGCGTTGAAGACACAGTTTCTGAGCAGTTCTTC
CSVEDTVSEQFF
>TRBJ2-2|NA|NA|TRBV12-3/TRBV12-4|18
TGTGCCAGCAGTTTTCTTCGCGGGACTGTCGACAACACCGGGGAGCTGTTTTTT
CASSFLRGTVDNTGELFF
>TRBJ2-3|NA|many|TRBV20-1|14
TGCAGTGCTAACCAGCGGAAAGGCACAGATACGCAGTATTTT
CSANQRKGTDTQYF
>TRBJ2-1|NA|NA|TRBV9|15
TGTGCCAGCAGCGACCGGGGGCTGGCGGTCAATGAGCAGTTCTTC
CASSDRGLAVNEQFF
>TRBJ2-3|TRBD2|NA|TRBV20-1|15
TGCAGTGCTAGATCGACTAGCGGGGGCACAGATACGCAGTATTTT
CSARSTSGGTDTQYF
>TRBJ2-7|TRBD2|many|TRBV3-1|17
TGTGCCAGCAGCCAAGAGGGTCGCGGCGGGGGGGCCTACGAGCAGTACTTC
CASSQEGRGGGAYEQYF
>TRBJ2-1|NA|few|TRBV7-6|17
TGTGCCAGCAGCTTACAAACCCTAGTCGGCCAATACAATGAGCAGTTCTTC
CASSLQTLVGQYNEQFF
>TRBJ2-5|TRBD2|many|TRBV20-1|14
TGCAGCCCCGTCCTAGCGGGGTCCCTGGGGGCCCAGTACTTC
CSPVLAGSLGAQYF
>TRBJ2-7|TRBD2|many|TRBV18|14
TGTGCCAGCTCGGTAGGAGCGGGAGAGAACGAGCAGTACTTC
CASSVGAGENEQYF
>TRBJ2-1|NA|many|TRBV11-2|16
TGTGCCAGCAGCTACCCTGGGGCGGGAACATACAATGAGCAGTTCTTC
CASSYPGAGTYNEQFF
>TRBJ2-2|TRBD1|few|TRBV6-1|16
TGTGCCAGCAGCCAAAGACAGGGTCGGTTAACCGGGGAGCTGTTTTTT
CASSQRQGRLTGELFF
>TRBJ2-1|TRBD2|NA|TRBV6-2/TRBV6-3|15
TGTGCCAGCACCGTAGGACTAGTTTCCTACAATGAGCAGTTCTTC
CASTVGLVSYNEQFF
>TRBJ2-3|NA|NA|TRBV6-4|14
TGTGCCAGCAGTGAACCGGGATACACAGATACGCAGTATTTT
CASSEPGYTDTQYF
>TRBJ1-2|NA|many|TRBV20-1|14
TGCAGTGCTAGAGGCCGAAAAGAGGGGTATGGCTACACCTTC
CSARGRKEGYGYTF
>TRBJ2-5|TRBD1|few|TRBV6-1|14
TGTGCCAGCAGTTCTGGGACAGCCTCAGAGACCCAGTACTTC
CASSSGTASETQYF
>TRBJ1-6|NA|few|TRBV19|15
TGTGCCAATACCCGAGGGGAATCCTATAATTCACCCCTCCACTTT
CANTRGESYNSPLHF
>TRBJ2-2|TRBD2|few|TRBV19|17
TGTGCCAGTAGTCGAGGGGAACTAGCGCAGAACACCGGGGAGCTGTTTTTT
CASSRGELAQNTGELFF
>TRBJ2-7|TRBD1|few|TRBV29-1|11
TGCAGCGCATCGACAGGGATCGAGCAGTACTTC
CSASTGIEQYF
>TRBJ2-5|NA|many|TRBV18|14
TGTGCCAGCTCACCACAGGGCTCGAGGGAGACCCAGTACTTC
CASSPQGSRETQYF
>TRBJ2-3|NA|NA|TRBV5-1|18
TGCGCCAGCAGCTTGGGTAGGGGACGAAACCCTAGCACAGATACGCAGTATTTT
CASSLGRGRNPSTDTQYF
>TRBJ1-2|NA|few|TRBV5-6|15
TGTGCCAGCAGGGTGAGGGGGATCAGAGGAGATGGCTACACCTTC
CASRVRGIRGDGYTF